The 21 T cell receptor beta chains below were found in one sample sequenced in a study of blood T cell repertoires in COVID-19. Here immunoSEQ multiplex PCR was the method, and the copy in TCRdb shows in-frame clones only, minus some. The table has hundreds of thousands of clones, 88% seen once; the top ten hold more than 1.2%. The sequencing input was peripheral blood. Source of these receptors: a man older than 75 with acute or convalescent COVID-19.

Turning to this clone: The same CDR3 can be traced to other DNA sequences in this sample. The chain employs TRBV6-5 and TRBJ1-5, with D perhaps TRBD1 (6 bases). CDR1 is MNHEY, CDR2 SVGAGI, per germline. The CDR3 has 15 amino acids. Trimming stripped 6 bases from V and 0 bases from J, with 12 bases between. CDR3 residues: CASSPDRNSNQPQHF. The CDR3 coding sequence is TGTGCCAGCAGCCCCGACAGGAATAGCAATCAGCCCCAGCATTTT.

This clone has just a few counts. V and J are TRBV28 and TRBJ1-2, with 7 bases fitting TRBD1. The V gene's germline CDR1 is MDHEN and CDR2 SYDVKM. The V gene end was trimmed by 6 bases and the J gene end by 5 bases; junction bases not matched to a gene: 0. The CDR3 covers 11 residues. This chain's CDR3 is CASRDRYGYTF. The CDR3 bases are TGTGCCAGCAGGGACAGGTATGGCTACACCTTC.

The chain employs TRBV19 and TRBJ2-1; no firm D call. Germline CDR1 reads LNHDA; CDR2 reads SQIVND (reference sequence). The CDR3 contains 15 residues. Trimming took 7 bases from V and 1 from J, leaving 14 bases between them. The CDR3 here is CASTTRGHSYNEQFF. CDR3 sequence (DNA): TGTGCCAGTACCACCCGAGGCCATTCCTACAATGAGCAGTTCTTC. The full variable domain, with the rest looked up from reference TRBV19 and TRBJ2-1, is DGGITQSPKYLFRKEGQNVTLSCEQNLNHDAMYWYRQDPGQGLRLIYYSQIVNDFQKGDIAEGYSVSREKKESFPLTVTSAQKNPTAFYLCASTTRGHSYNEQFFGPGTRLTVL.

The chain uses TRBV5-1 and TRBJ2-5; D unresolved. Germline V gives CDR1 SGHRS, CDR2 YFSETQ. Trimming pared 0 bases from V and 4 bases from J, leaving 10 bases between. The CDR3 covers 14 residues. The DNA for the CDR3 is TGCGCCAGCAGCTTGGGTTCGTCCGGAGAGACCCAGTACTTC. Translated, it gives CASSLGSSGETQYF.

This sequence joins TRBV14 and TRBJ2-1; 9 bases match TRBD2. V was pared by 1 base and J by 1 base, with 17 bases of the junction left unmatched. CDR3 size: 21 residues. CDR1 SGHDN and CDR2 FVKESK come from the germline V gene. The CDR3 nucleotides are TGTGCCAGCAGCCAAGGTCTGTGGGGCGGGGGGGCCTTGATTTCCTACAATGAGCAGTTCTTC. Translating gives CASSQGLWGGGALISYNEQFF.

J is TRBJ2-3 and V is TRBV5-4; D possibly corresponds to TRBD2 (6 bases). Germline-derived CDR1 and CDR2 are SGHNT and YYREEE (reference sequence). CDR3 length equals 16 residues. V was pared by 0 bases and J by 1 base, with 12 bases between. The CDR3 reads CASSLAPLARTDTQYF. For the CDR3, the DNA is TGTGCCAGCAGCTTGGCCCCGCTAGCGCGCACAGATACGCAGTATTTT. Based on the CDR3 plus reference TRBV5-4 and TRBJ2-3, the full variable domain is ETGVTQSPTHLIKTRGQQVTLRCSSQSGHNTVSWYQQALGQGPQFIFQYYREEENGRGNFPPRFSGLQFPNYSSELNVNALELDDSALYLCASSLAPLARTDTQYFGPGTRLTVL.

The chain combines TRBV7-3 with TRBJ1-1, with 7 bases aligning to TRBD1. The V segment lost 5 bases and the J segment 1 base; nucleotides outside the gene matches: 7. The germline V gene has CDR1 SGHTA and CDR2 FQGTGA. The CDR3 consists of 15 residues. The CDR3 DNA is TGTGCCAGCAGCGTCGACAGGGCCTGGAACACTGAAGCTTTCTTT. Protein: CASSVDRAWNTEAFF.

V gene TRBV28 combines with J gene TRBJ1-1; D is ambiguous. V was cut by 7 bases and J by 1 base, with 7 bases left in between. The CDR3 has 12 residues. Germline values: CDR1 MDHEN, CDR2 SYDVKM. The CDR3 nucleotides are TGTGCCAGCAAGCGGGCGAACACTGAAGCTTTCTTT. Protein product: CASKRANTEAFF.

This chain connects TRBV29-1 to TRBJ1-2, with 8 bases matching TRBD1. The CDR3 contains 15 residues. V shed 6 bases, J shed 5 bases, and the junction held 14 bases outside the gene matches. Germline-derived CDR1 and CDR2 are SQVTM and ANQGSEA. The CDR3 spells CSVANRGDVRYGYTF. The DNA for the CDR3 is TGCAGCGTCGCAAACAGGGGGGACGTCAGGTATGGCTACACCTTC.

This chain uses TRBV18 with TRBJ2-7, with D perhaps TRBD2 (6 bases). Per the germline V gene, CDR1 is KGHSH and CDR2 is LQKENI. This CDR3 has 13 amino acids. Trimming cost V 5 bases and J 4 bases, with 12 bases left between them. CDR3 sequence reads: CASSVQEGYEQYF. In nucleotides, the CDR3 is TGTGCCAGCTCAGTACAGGAGGGATACGAGCAGTACTTC.

DNA for the CDR3: TGTGCCAGCAGCGCCGGACTGAGCTATGGCTACACCTTC. This translates into CASSAGLSYGYTF. The chain uses TRBV9 and TRBJ1-2; D remains unclear. Germline assignment: CDR1 SGDLS and CDR2 YYNGEE. V gave up 3 bases and J gave up 4 bases, with 10 bases separating them. The CDR3 loop spans 13 amino acids. Looking up the rest from reference TRBV9 and TRBJ1-2 gives the full variable domain: DSGVTQTPKHLITATGQRVTLRCSPRSGDLSVYWYQQSLDQGLQFLIQYYNGEERAKGNILERFSAQQFPDLHSELNLSSLELGDSALYFCASSAGLSYGYTFGSGTRLTVV.

The chain joins TRBV19 to TRBJ1-4; maybe TRBD1 (6 bases). The germline CDR1 and CDR2 sequences are LNHDA and SQIVND (reference sequence). There are 14 residues in the CDR3. V gave up 6 bases and J gave up 3 bases, with 11 bases separating them. The CDR3 is CASRKGQANEKLFF. CDR3 sequence (DNA): TGTGCCAGTAGGAAGGGACAAGCTAATGAAAAACTGTTTTTT.

CDR3: CASRRTGASEQYF. The CDR3 DNA reads as TGTGCCAGCAGACGAACAGGGGCTAGCGAGCAGTACTTC. The chain has TRBV6-5 and TRBJ2-7; 7 positions match TRBD1. Germline loops: CDR1 MNHEY, CDR2 SVGAGI. CDR3 length equals 13 residues. With V trimmed by 6 bases and J by 6 bases, 8 bases remained unmatched.

The chain employs TRBV7-2 and TRBJ2-7; 7 bases line up with TRBD1. The ends lost 2 bases at V and 6 bases at J; junction bases unmatched: 7. Germline CDR1 SGHTA, CDR2 FQGNSA. There are 14 residues in the CDR3. For the CDR3, the DNA is TGTGCCAGCAGCTTACATCCGACAGGGAGCGAGCAGTACTTC. Translated: CASSLHPTGSEQYF.

J is TRBJ1-2 and V is TRBV6-1; weak D call: TRBD1 (5 bases). Germline loops: CDR1 MNHNS, CDR2 SASEGT. The V and J ends lost 4 bases and 0 bases respectively, with 18 bases between them. The CDR3 loop spans 17 amino acids. CDR3 residues: CASSGPLGGETNYGYTF. DNA for the CDR3: TGTGCCAGCAGTGGCCCGTTGGGGGGAGAGACTAACTATGGCTACACCTTC.

The chain carries TRBV16 and TRBJ2-1, with D possibly being TRBD1 (5 bases). The CDR3 is made up of 14 amino acids. The germline gives CDR1 KGHSY, CDR2 FQNENV. The germline V and J ends were trimmed by 3 bases and 4 bases, with 10 bases remaining between them. The CDR3 DNA sequence: TGTGCCAGCAGCCAGGGGCCGAGTTACAATGAGCAGTTCTTC. Translation: CASSQGPSYNEQFF.

The chain employs TRBV19 and TRBJ1-2; D unresolved. The V and J ends lost 7 bases and 4 bases respectively, with 10 bases between them. Germline V gene lookup returns CDR1 LNHDA and CDR2 SQIVND (reference sequence). There are 12 residues in the CDR3. The CDR3 spells CASKQSGYGYTF. The CDR3 DNA reads as TGTGCCAGTAAACAGTCAGGCTATGGCTACACCTTC. Full variable domain (missing parts from reference TRBV19 and TRBJ1-2): DGGITQSPKYLFRKEGQNVTLSCEQNLNHDAMYWYRQDPGQGLRLIYYSQIVNDFQKGDIAEGYSVSREKKESFPLTVTSAQKNPTAFYLCASKQSGYGYTFGSGTRLTVV.

The V call is TRBV9, the J call TRBJ1-5, with 7 bases lining up with TRBD1. The CDR3 spans 15 residues. With V trimmed by 4 bases and J by 5 bases, 9 bases remained unmatched. The germline gives CDR1 SGDLS, CDR2 YYNGEE. CDR3 region: CASSPRGQIDQPQHF. The CDR3, as DNA: TGTGCCAGCAGCCCCCGGGGACAGATAGATCAGCCCCAGCATTTT.

The V gene is TRBV7-9, the J gene TRBJ2-7; a weak D match, TRBD1 (5 bases). The germline V gene encodes CDR1 SEHNR and CDR2 FQNEAQ (reference sequence). Trimming stripped 1 base from V and 5 bases from J, with 6 bases between. There are 12 residues in the CDR3. CDR3 DNA: TGTGCCAGCAGCTTAGTGACAGACGAGCAGTACTTC. Its translation: CASSLVTDEQYF. Complete variable domain (other parts from reference TRBV7-9 and TRBJ2-7): DTGVSQNPRHKITKRGQNVTFRCDPISEHNRLYWYRQTLGQGPEFLTYFQNEAQLEKSRLLSDRFSAERPKGSFSTLEIQRTEQGDSAMYLCASSLVTDEQYFGPGTRLTVT.

This clone was recorded only once. This rearrangement joins TRBV7-9 to TRBJ2-1, with 12 bases fitting TRBD2. The V and J ends lost 4 bases and 5 bases, in that order; junction bases with no gene match: 12. The CDR3 runs to 18 residues. Germline CDR1 and CDR2: SEHNR and FQNEAQ (reference sequence). The CDR3 DNA reads as TGTGCCAGCAGCTCTGCACAACTAGCGGGGGGCCGTCACAATGAGCAGTTCTTC. This codes for CASSSAQLAGGRHNEQFF.

The gene calls are TRBV28 and TRBJ1-5, with D perhaps matching TRBD1 (6 bases). Trimming pared 3 bases from V and 1 base from J, leaving 10 bases between. The CDR3 is 15 amino acids. The germline V gene encodes CDR1 MDHEN and CDR2 SYDVKM. CDR3 coding DNA: TGTGCCAGCAGTTTCGGGACAACGAGCAATCAGCCCCAGCATTTT. Its translation is CASSFGTTSNQPQHF.